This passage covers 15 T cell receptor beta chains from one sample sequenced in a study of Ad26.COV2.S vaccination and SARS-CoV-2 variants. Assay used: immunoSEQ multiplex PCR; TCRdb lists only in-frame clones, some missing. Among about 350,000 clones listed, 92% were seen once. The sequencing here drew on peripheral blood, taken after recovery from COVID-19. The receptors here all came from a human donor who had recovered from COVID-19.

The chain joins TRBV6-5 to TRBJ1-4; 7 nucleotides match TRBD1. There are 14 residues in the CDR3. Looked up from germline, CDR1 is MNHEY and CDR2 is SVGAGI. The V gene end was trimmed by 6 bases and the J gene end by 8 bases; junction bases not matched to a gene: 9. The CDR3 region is CASSQGVRGEKLFF. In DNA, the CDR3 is TGTGCCAGCAGCCAGGGGGTCAGAGGCGAAAAACTGTTTTTT.

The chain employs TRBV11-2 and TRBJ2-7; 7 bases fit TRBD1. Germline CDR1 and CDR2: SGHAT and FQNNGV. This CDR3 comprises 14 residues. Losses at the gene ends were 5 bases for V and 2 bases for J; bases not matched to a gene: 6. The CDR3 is CASSRSGQTYEQYF. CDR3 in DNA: TGTGCCAGCAGCCGCTCGGGACAGACCTACGAGCAGTACTTC.

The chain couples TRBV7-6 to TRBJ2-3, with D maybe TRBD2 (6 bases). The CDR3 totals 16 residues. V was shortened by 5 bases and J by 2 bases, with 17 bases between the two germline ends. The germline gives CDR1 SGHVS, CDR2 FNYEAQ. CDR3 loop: CASSPVGGALTDTQYF. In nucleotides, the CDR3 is TGTGCCAGCAGCCCCGTGGGCGGGGCCCTCACAGATACGCAGTATTTT.

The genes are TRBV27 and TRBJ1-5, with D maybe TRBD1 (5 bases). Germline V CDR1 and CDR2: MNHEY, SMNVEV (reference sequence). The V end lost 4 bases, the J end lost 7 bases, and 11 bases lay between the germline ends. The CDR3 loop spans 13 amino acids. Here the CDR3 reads CASSSTAIQPQHF. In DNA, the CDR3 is TGTGCCAGCAGTTCGACAGCTATCCAGCCCCAGCATTTT.

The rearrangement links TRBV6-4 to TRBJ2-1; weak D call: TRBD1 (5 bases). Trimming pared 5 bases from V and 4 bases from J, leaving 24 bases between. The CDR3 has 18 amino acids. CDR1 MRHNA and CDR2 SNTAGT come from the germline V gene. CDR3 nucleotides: TGTGCCAGCAGTAGTGGGCAGTCCTCAGGGATTTCATACAATGAGCAGTTCTTC. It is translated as CASSSGQSSGISYNEQFF.

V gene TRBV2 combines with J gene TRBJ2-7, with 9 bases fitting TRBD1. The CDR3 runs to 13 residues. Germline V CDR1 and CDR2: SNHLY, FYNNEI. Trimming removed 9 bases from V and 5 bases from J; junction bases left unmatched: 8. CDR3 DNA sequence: TGTGCCAGGGGACAGGGTGTTCCCCACGAGCAGTACTTC. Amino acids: CARGQGVPHEQYF.

CDR3 residues: CASSPPGLSYNEQFF. In DNA, the CDR3 is TGTGCCAGCAGCCCCCCGGGACTGTCTTACAATGAGCAGTTCTTC. The chain is built from TRBV7-3 and TRBJ2-1; weak D call: TRBD2 (6 bases). This CDR3 spans 15 amino acids. V gave up 5 bases and J gave up 4 bases, with 15 bases separating them. Germline lookup yields CDR1 SGHTA and CDR2 FQGTGA.

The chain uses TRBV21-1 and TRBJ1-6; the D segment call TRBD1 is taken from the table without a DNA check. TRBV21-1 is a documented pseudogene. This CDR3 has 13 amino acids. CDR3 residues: CASSGTDNSPLHF. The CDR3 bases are TGTGCCAGCTCCGGGACAGATAATTCACCCCTCCACTTT.

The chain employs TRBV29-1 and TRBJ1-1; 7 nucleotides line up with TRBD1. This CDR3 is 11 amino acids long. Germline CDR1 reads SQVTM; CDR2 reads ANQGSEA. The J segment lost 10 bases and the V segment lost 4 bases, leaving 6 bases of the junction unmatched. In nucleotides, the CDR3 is TGCAGCGTTGGAGACAGGGAAGTAGCTTTCTTT. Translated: CSVGDREVAFF.

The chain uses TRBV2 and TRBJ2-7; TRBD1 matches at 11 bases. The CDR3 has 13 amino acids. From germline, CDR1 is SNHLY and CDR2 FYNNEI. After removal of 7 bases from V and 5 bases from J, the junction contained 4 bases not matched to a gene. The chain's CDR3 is CASNKGQGDEQYF. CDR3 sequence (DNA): TGTGCCAGCAACAAGGGACAGGGGGACGAGCAGTACTTC.

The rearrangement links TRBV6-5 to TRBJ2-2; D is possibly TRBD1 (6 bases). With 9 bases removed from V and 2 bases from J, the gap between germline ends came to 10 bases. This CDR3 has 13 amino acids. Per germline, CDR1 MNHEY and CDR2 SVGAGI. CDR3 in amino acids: CASSTGNTGELFF. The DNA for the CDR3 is TGTGCCAGTTCGACAGGAAACACCGGGGAGCTGTTTTTT.

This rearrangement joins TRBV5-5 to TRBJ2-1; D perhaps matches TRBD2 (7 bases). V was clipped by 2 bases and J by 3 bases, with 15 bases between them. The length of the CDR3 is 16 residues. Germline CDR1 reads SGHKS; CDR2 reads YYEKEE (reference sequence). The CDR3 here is CASSLSAGAVYNEQFF. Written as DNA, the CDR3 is TGTGCCAGCAGCTTATCGGCGGGGGCCGTCTACAATGAGCAGTTCTTC.

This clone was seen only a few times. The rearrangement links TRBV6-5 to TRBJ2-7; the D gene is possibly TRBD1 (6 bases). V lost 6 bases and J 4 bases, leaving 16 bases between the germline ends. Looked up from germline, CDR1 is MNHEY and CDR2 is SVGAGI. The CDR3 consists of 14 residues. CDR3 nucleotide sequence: TGTGCCAGCAGGGATGCCGGACAGTTTTACGAGCAGTACTTC. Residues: CASRDAGQFYEQYF.

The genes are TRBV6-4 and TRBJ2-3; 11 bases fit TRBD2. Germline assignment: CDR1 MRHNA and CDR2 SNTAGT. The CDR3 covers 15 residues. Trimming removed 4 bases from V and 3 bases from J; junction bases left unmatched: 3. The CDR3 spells CASSVLAGGTDTQYF. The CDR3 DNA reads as TGTGCCAGCAGTGTGCTAGCGGGGGGTACAGATACGCAGTATTTT.

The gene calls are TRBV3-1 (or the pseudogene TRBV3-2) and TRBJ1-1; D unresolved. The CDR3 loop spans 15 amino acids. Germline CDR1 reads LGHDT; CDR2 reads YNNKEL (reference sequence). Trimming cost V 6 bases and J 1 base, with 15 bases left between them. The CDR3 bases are TGTGCCAGCAGTCCGACGGGAGATTCGAACACTGAAGCTTTCTTT. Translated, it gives CASSPTGDSNTEAFF.